This T cell receptor beta chain was observed in a study of cytotoxic CD8 clonotypes in ibrutinib-treated CLL. This CDR3 comprises 17 residues. Per the germline V gene, CDR1 is MGHRA and CDR2 is YSYEKL. Trimming cost V 0 bases and J 2 bases; bases outside gene matches: 6. Method: immunoSEQ multiplex PCR; TCRdb's copy keeps in-frame clones and lacks some. In the table there are under 300,000 clones, about 72% of which are singletons. Here the sequenced sample was PBMCs, taken at disease progression, from a patient treated with ibrutinib. This TCR derives from a human donor with chronic lymphocytic leukemia. V usage is TRBV4-1 and J usage is TRBJ2-7, with 11 bases lining up with TRBD1. CDR3 bases: TGCGCCAGCAGCCAAGACGATCCGGGACAGGGGGCCTACGAGCAGTACTTC. Residues: CASSQDDPGQGAYEQYF.